This T cell receptor (beta chain) was identified in a study of response to subunit inactivated influenza vaccine. In its sample, this clonotype was seen once. Germline V gene lookup returns CDR1 SGHRS and CDR2 YFSETQ. This CDR3 comprises 15 residues. The V gene end was trimmed by 4 bases and the J gene end by 4 bases; junction bases not matched to a gene: 6. TCRdb redid the calling of the RT-PCR reads with MiXCR, one entry per CDR3 protein. The table records roughly 670,000 distinct CDR3 sequences, approximately 14% of them present only once. The TCR comes from a middle-aged man who received an inactivated influenza vaccine. The J gene is TRBJ2-1, the V gene TRBV5-1, with 9 positions matching TRBD1. Specimen: PBMCs from blood, collected 14 days before vaccination. The CDR3 region has the DNA TGCGCCAGCAGCCCGTCGGGACAGGGATACAATGAGCAGTTCTTC. Its translation is CASSPSGQGYNEQFF.